This T cell receptor (beta chain) stems from a study of CD8 T cells in ankylosing spondylitis. Study results and caveats: Previous work reported some of these motif variants in the synovial fluid and blood of reactive arthritis. The clones that were linked to disease were reported to be significantly enriched in matched synovial fluid samples from ankylosing spondylitis patients. In peripheral blood, disease-linked CD8+ clones occurred at relatively low frequencies.

Trimming removed 8 bases from V and 0 bases from J, with 21 bases in between. The CDR3 is 16 amino acids. This clonotype occurred many times. Its antigen is still unknown. From the 5' RACE reads, TCRdb called clonotypes with MiXCR, one entry per CDR3 protein. This table has about 160,000 distinct CDR3 sequences, 15% to 20% appearing once. The genes are TRBV5-3 and TRBJ2-7; D may be TRBD1 (6 bases). Being an ORF, TRBV5-3 has a function that is uncertain. Sequencing input: blood, either unsorted or a sorted T cell fraction (not recorded which). This receptor was identified in a male donor with ankylosing spondylitis or in good health (not recorded which). DNA for the CDR3: TGTGCCAGTTGGCTGACAGGACAGTCCTTCTCCTACGAGCAGTACTTC. Translation: CASWLTGQSFSYEQYF.